The clone carrying this TCR beta chain appeared once. The data were taken from a study of blood T cell repertoires in COVID-19. Authors' processing steps: Reference gene primer amplification gave nucleated cell count estimates. Repertoires were generated with immunoSEQ multiplex PCR, while TCRdb's copy carries only in-frame clones and drops some. Clonal size and the V and J genes are those of that table, whereas D and trimming came from the DNA. Found here are 200,000 to 300,000 clones, 75% to 90% of them singletons; the top ten hold roughly 1.8%. V gave up 1 base and J gave up 0 bases, with 7 bases separating them. Germline V gene sequence: CDR1 LNHDA, CDR2 SQIVND (reference sequence). The CDR3 is 15 amino acids.

The receptor was isolated from a man in his thirties or forties with active or convalescent COVID-19. The source material was peripheral blood. V gene TRBV19 combines with J gene TRBJ2-1, with a tentative D call TRBD1 (6 bases). The DNA for the CDR3 is TGTGCCAGTAGTATAGCGGACAGCTCCTACAATGAGCAGTTCTTC. This encodes CASSIADSSYNEQFF.